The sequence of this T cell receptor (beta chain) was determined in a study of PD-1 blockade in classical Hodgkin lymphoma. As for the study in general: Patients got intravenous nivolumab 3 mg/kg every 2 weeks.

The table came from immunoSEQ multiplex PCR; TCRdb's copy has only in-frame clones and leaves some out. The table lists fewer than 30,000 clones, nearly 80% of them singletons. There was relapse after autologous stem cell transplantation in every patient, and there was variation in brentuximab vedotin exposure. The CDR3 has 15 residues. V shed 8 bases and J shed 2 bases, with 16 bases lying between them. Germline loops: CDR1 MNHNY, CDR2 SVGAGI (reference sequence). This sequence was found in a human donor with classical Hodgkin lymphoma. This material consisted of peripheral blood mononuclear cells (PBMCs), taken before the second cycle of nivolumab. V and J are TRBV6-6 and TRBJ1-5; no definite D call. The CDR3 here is CASHPLAEGNQPQHF. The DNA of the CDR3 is TGTGCCAGCCACCCCTTAGCGGAGGGCAATCAGCCCCAGCATTTT.